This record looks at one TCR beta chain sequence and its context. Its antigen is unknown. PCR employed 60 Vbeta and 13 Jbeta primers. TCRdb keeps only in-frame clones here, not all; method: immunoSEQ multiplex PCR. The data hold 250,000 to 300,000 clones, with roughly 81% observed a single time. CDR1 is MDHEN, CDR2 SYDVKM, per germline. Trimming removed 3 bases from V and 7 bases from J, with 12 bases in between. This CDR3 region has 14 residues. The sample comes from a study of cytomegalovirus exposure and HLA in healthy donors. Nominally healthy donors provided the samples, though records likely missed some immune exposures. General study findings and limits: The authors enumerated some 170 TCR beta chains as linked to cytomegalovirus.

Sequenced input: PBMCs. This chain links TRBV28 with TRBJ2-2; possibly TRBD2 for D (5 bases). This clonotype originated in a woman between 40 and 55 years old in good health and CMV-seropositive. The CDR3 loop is CASSLLLGGGELFF. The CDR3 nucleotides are TGTGCCAGCAGTTTGTTACTAGGCGGCGGGGAGCTGTTTTTT.